This T cell receptor (beta chain) was found in a study of blood T cell repertoires in COVID-19. About the study: The cDNA or gDNA used as material had been derived from T cells, B-cell-depleted T cells, or PBMCs.

Some clones are missing from TCRdb's copy, which holds only in-frame ones; the method was immunoSEQ multiplex PCR. The data show under 80,000 clones, 80% to 90% seen once. Germline CDR1 reads GTSNPN; CDR2 reads SVGIG (reference sequence). The CDR3 spans 13 residues. V gave up 0 bases and J gave up 2 bases, with 7 bases separating them. This rearrangement joins TRBV30 to TRBJ1-1; D gene unclear. This sequence originates from a middle-aged man with active COVID-19. The sample was peripheral blood. CDR3 loop: CAWSVLLNTEAFF. CDR3 in DNA: TGTGCCTGGAGTGTACTTCTTAACACTGAAGCTTTCTTT.